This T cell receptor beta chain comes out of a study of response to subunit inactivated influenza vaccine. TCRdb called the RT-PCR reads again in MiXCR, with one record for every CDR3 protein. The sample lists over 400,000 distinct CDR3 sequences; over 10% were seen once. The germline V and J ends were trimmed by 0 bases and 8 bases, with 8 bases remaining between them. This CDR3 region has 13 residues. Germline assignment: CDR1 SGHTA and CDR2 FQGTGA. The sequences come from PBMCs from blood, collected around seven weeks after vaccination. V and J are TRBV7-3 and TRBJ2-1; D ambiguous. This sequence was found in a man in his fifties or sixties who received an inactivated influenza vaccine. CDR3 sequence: CASSLTRKDEQFF. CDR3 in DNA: TGTGCCAGCAGCTTAACGAGGAAGGATGAGCAGTTCTTC.